A selection of T cell receptor beta chains follows, all from one sample in a study of T cells in Graves' hyperthyroidism and ophthalmopathy. Using its own MiXCR run on the multiplex PCR reads, TCRdb lists one record per CDR3 protein. The sample comprises hundreds of thousands of distinct CDR3 sequences, roughly 15% of which are singletons, and around 14% rests with the top ten. Sequenced sample: blood. The receptor source for this set is a man aged 18 to 30 with Graves' ophthalmopathy. CDR3s leave out the opening cysteine and the closing phenylalanine or tryptophan. Only part of the rows carry a size: once, few, many, or a class if the clone is expanded.

>11|many|TRBJ2-7|TRBV29-1
SGVRADNYEQY
>10|.|TRBJ1-5|TRBV28
ASSFDGRPQH
>13|many|TRBJ2-7|TRBV7-8
ASSFTTGGQYEQY
>10|many|TRBJ2-7|TRBV7-9
ASSSLFYEQY
>11|many|TRBJ2-7|TRBV6-5
ASSYQGAYEQY
>12|many|TRBJ1-5|TRBV2
ASRLQVGNQPQH
>13|few|TRBJ2-3|TRBV9
ASSPDDRGTDTQY
>11|many|TRBJ2-3|TRBV7-8
ASSLDQTDTQY
>12|few|TRBJ1-1|TRBV6-1
ASSEAGMGSEAF
>12|.|TRBJ2-2|TRBV6-1
ASTHQGGTGELF
>13|many|TRBJ1-4|TRBV7-8
ASSPPQEEPEKLF
>14|many|TRBJ1-2|TRBV20-1
SAASPLLGVNYGYT
>11|few|TRBJ2-5|TRBV5-1
AGSLQGYETQY
>12|many|TRBJ1-1|TRBV2
ASSRSQGHPEAF
>12|few|TRBJ1-2|TRBV27
ASSFNGGSYGCT
>13|many|TRBJ2-2|TRBV5-1
ASSPPLGTAGELF
>14|.|TRBJ2-6|TRBV19
ASSIYLFSGANVLT
>15|few|TRBJ1-6|TRBV11-3
ASSLGLATASNSPLH
>12|.|TRBJ1-2|TRBV3-1
ASRTDRAPYGYT
>14|many|TRBJ2-5|TRBV9
ASSVGTSGAQETQY
>18|.|TRBJ2-7|TRBV6-1
ASSGFTPGQGAWSLYEQY
>12|many|TRBJ1-5|TRBV27
ASSFRDPGETQH
>13|.|TRBJ1-4|TRBV19
ASSHPRGTDEKLF
>12|few|TRBJ1-1|TRBV12-3/TRBV12-4
ASSSTGGSPEAF
>11|many|TRBJ1-1|TRBV7-9
ASSLNDRGRPF
>9|.|TRBJ1-1|TRBV30
AWDVGLEAF
>14|.|TRBJ2-4|TRBV7-9
ASSLDRGDGKNIQY
>12|many|TRBJ1-1|TRBV3-1
ASSQGFGRTEAF
>12|.|TRBJ2-1|TRBV30
AWGGDRVRNEQF
>12|few|TRBJ2-5|TRBV30
AWGQGTNQETQY